The 7 T cell receptor beta chains below were found in one sample sequenced in a study of blood T cells in healthy people across ages. PCR was performed a second time for roughly 7 to 12 cycles using a sample-barcoded 5' primer and a J-beta primer mix. TCRdb re-analysed the 5' RACE reads in MiXCR, keeping a single row per CDR3 protein. The table records some 760,000 distinct CDR3 sequences, about 25% of them present only once. A further study also used this sample, focusing on T cells of mothers and their children.

Sequencing used blood. These receptor sequences come from a boy younger than 18 in good health.

This clonotype was seen a handful of times. The rearrangement links TRBV6-1 to TRBJ2-5; unclear D gene. With the DNA end fitting TRBJ2-7 better, the J assignment may be wrong. CDR3 length: 13 amino acids. Germline lookup yields CDR1 MNHNS and CDR2 SASEGT. CDR3 amino acids: CASSEESSYEQYF. The CDR3 DNA reads as TGTGCCAGCAGTGAAGAGAGCTCCTACGAGCAGTACTTC.

The chain combines TRBV29-1 with TRBJ2-7, with TRBD1 matching 10 bases. Germline CDR1 and CDR2: SQVTM and ANQGSEA. The V gene end was trimmed by 6 bases and the J gene end by 4 bases; junction bases not matched to a gene: 6. This CDR3 is 13 amino acids long. CDR3 amino acids: CSVVPGQGYEQYF. The CDR3 DNA sequence: TGCAGCGTCGTCCCGGGACAGGGGTACGAGCAGTACTTC.

This clonotype has just a few counts. The J gene is TRBJ1-2, the V gene TRBV12-3 or TRBV12-4; maybe TRBD1 (6 bases). The CDR3 loop spans 15 amino acids. The V gene lost 8 bases and the J gene lost 4 bases, with 20 bases spanning the gap. The CDR3 DNA reads as TGTGCCAGCGTTGGGGGGGGGCGTAAAGGCTATGGCTACACCTTC. Amino acid sequence: CASVGGGRKGYGYTF.

This clonotype was observed a handful of times. The DNA of the CDR3 is TGCAGTGCGTCACAGGGGTTCAATGAGCAGTTCTTC. As protein: CSASQGFNEQFF. The chain joins TRBV20-1 to TRBJ2-1; 7 bases are shared with TRBD1. This CDR3 has 12 amino acids. Germline values: CDR1 DFQATT, CDR2 SNEGSKA (reference sequence). V lost 6 bases and J lost 6; bases outside the gene matches: 5.

This clonotype was seen a handful of times. The V and J genes are TRBV7-3 and TRBJ2-5, with D possibly matching TRBD2 (5 bases). Judging by the DNA end, TRBJ2-7 fits better; the J call may be wrong. This CDR3 contains 15 residues. Per the germline V gene, CDR1 is SGHTA and CDR2 is FQGTGA. The CDR3 protein is CASSLYSGAPYEQYF. In DNA form, the CDR3 reads TGTGCCAGCAGCTTATACAGCGGAGCCCCCTACGAGCAGTACTTC.

This clonotype was counted a few times. The gene calls are TRBV20-1 and TRBJ2-3, with TRBD2 identical over 15 bases. Germline V gene lookup returns CDR1 DFQATT and CDR2 SNEGSKA (reference sequence). This CDR3 spans 19 amino acids. The V and J ends lost 0 bases and 3 bases, in that order; junction bases with no gene match: 10. The chain's CDR3 is CSARDRRTSGGARTDTQYF. The CDR3 DNA sequence: TGCAGTGCTAGAGATCGTCGGACTAGCGGGGGGGCCCGGACAGATACGCAGTATTTT.

This clonotype was seen more than once but under ten times. The V call is TRBV4-2, the J call TRBJ1-2, with 9 bases identical to TRBD1. This CDR3 has 15 amino acids. Losses at the gene ends were 2 bases for V and 8 bases for J; bases not matched to a gene: 9. Germline V lookup: CDR1 LGHNA, CDR2 YNFKEQ. The CDR3 sequence: CASSQTTGGGWGYTF. For the CDR3, the DNA is TGTGCCAGCAGCCAAACTACAGGGGGCGGTTGGGGCTACACCTTC.